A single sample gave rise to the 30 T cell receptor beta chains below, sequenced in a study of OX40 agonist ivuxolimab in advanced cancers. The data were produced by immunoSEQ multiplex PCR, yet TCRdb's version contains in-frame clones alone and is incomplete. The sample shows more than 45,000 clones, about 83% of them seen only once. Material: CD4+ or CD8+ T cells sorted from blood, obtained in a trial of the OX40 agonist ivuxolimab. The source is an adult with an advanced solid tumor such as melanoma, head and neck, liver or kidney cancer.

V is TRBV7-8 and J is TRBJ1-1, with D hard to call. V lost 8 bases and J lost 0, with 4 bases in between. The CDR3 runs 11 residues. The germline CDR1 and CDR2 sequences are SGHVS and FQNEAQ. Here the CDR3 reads CASSLNTEAFF. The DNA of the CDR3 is TGTGCCAGCTCCCTGAACACTGAAGCTTTCTTT.

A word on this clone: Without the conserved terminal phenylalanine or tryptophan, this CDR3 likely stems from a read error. CDR3 sequence: CATSRGHTEAFS. The CDR3 coding sequence is TGTGCCACCAGCAGAGGGCACACTGAAGCTTTCTCT. The chain employs TRBV15 and TRBJ1-1; D is uncertain. Trimming removed 1 base from V and 3 bases from J, with 3 bases in between. CDR3 length equals 12 residues. The V gene's germline CDR1 is LNHNV and CDR2 YYDKDF (reference sequence).

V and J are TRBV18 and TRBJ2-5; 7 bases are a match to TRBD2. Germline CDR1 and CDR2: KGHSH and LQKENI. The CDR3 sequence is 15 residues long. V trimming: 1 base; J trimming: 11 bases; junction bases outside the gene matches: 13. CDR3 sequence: CASSPRVLAEQEQYF. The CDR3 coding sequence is TGTGCCAGCTCACCACGCGTCCTAGCGGAGCAAGAGCAGTACTTC.

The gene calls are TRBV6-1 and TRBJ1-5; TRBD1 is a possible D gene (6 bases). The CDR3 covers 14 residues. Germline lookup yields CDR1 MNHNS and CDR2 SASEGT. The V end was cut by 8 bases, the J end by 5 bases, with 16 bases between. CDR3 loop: CASYEGGWDQPQHF. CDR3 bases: TGTGCCAGCTATGAGGGGGGTTGGGATCAGCCCCAGCATTTT.

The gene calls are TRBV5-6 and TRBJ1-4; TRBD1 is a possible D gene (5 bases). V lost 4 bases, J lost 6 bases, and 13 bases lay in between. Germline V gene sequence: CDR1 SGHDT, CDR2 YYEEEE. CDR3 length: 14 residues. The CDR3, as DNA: TGTGCCAGCAGCCGCCGGGGGGTTGATGAAAAACTGTTTTTT. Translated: CASSRRGVDEKLFF.

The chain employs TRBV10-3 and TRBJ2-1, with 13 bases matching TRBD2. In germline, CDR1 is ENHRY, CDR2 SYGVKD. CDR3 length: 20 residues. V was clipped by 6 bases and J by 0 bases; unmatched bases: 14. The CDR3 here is CAISLPGGTSGTPSYNEQFF. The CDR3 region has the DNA TGTGCCATCAGCCTCCCGGGCGGGACTAGCGGGACCCCCTCCTACAATGAGCAGTTCTTC.

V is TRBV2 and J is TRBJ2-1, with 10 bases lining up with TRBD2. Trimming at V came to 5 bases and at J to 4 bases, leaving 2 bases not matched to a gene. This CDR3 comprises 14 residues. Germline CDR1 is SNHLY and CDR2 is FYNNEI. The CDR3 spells CASSQREGYNEQFF. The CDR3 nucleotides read TGTGCCAGCAGTCAGCGGGAGGGTTACAATGAGCAGTTCTTC. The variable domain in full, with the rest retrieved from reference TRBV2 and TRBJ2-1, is EPEVTQTPSHQVTQMGQEVILRCVPISNHLYFYWYRQILGQKVEFLVSFYNNEISEKSEIFDDQFSVERPDGSNFTLKIRSTKLEDSAMYFCASSQREGYNEQFFGPGTRLTVL.

CDR3 sequence reads: CASRTGGSSNQPQHF. In DNA, the CDR3 is TGTGCCAGCAGGACTGGGGGGAGTAGCAATCAGCCCCAGCATTTT. The chain combines TRBV6-1 with TRBJ1-5; D is perhaps TRBD1 (5 bases). The V end was cut by 6 bases, the J end by 0 bases, with 12 bases between. Germline V CDR1 and CDR2: MNHNS, SASEGT. There are 15 residues in the CDR3.

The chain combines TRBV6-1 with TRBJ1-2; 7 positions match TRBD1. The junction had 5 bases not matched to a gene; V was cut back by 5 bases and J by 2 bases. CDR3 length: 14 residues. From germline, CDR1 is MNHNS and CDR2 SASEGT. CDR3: CASSQSRGNYGYTF. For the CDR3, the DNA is TGTGCCAGCAGTCAAAGCAGGGGGAACTATGGCTACACCTTC.

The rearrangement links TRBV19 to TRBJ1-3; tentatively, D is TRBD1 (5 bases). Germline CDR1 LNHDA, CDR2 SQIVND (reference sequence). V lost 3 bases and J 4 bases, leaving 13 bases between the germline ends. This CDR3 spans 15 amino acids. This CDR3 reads CASSIPGRDGNTIYF. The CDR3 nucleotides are TGTGCCAGTAGTATCCCGGGACGTGACGGAAACACCATATATTTT.

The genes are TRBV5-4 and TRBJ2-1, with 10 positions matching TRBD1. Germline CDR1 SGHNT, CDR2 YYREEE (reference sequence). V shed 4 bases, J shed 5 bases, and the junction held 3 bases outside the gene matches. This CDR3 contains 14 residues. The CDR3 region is CASSGTGANNEQFF. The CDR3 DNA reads TGTGCCAGCAGCGGGACAGGGGCTAACAATGAGCAGTTCTTC.

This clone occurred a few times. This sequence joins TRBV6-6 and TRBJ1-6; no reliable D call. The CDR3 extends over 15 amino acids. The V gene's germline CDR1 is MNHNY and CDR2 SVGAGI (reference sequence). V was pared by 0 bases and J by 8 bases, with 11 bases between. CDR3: CASSYSTSGHSPLHF. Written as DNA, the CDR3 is TGTGCCAGCAGTTACTCGACATCGGGCCATTCACCCCTCCACTTT.

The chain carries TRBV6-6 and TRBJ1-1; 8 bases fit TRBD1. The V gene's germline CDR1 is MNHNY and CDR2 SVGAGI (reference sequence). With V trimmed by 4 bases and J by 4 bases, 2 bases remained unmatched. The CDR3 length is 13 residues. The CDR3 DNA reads TGTGCCAGCAGTTCAGGGGGCATCACTGAAGCTTTCTTT. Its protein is CASSSGGITEAFF.

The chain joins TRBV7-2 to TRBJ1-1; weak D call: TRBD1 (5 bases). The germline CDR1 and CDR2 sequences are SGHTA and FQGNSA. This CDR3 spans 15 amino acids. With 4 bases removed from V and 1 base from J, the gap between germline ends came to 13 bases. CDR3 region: CASSSSGTPNTEAFF. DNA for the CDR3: TGTGCCAGCAGCTCCTCCGGGACCCCGAACACTGAAGCTTTCTTT.

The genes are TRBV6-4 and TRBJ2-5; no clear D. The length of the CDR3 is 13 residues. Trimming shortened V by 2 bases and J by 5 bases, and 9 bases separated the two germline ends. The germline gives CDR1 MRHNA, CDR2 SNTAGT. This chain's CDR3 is CASSDKLQETQYF. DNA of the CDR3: TGTGCCAGCAGTGACAAGCTACAGGAGACCCAGTACTTC.

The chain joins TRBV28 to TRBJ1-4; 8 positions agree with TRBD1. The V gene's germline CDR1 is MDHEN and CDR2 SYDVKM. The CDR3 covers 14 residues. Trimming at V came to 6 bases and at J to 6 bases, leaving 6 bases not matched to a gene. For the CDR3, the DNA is TGTGCCAGCAGGACAGGGGTTGGTGATGAAAAACTGTTTTTT. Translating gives CASRTGVGDEKLFF.

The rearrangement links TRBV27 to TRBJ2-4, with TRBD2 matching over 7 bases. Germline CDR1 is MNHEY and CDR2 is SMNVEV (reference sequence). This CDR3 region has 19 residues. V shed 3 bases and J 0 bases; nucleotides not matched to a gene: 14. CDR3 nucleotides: TGTGCCAGCAGTTTGTCGTCGGCTAGCGGAAAACTAGCCAAAAACATTCAGTACTTC. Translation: CASSLSSASGKLAKNIQYF.

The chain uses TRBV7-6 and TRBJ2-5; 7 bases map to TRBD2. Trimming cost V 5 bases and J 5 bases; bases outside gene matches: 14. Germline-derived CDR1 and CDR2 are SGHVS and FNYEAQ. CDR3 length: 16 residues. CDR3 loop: CASSRRRSGDGETQYF. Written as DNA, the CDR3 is TGTGCCAGCAGCCGACGGAGGAGCGGGGACGGGGAGACCCAGTACTTC.

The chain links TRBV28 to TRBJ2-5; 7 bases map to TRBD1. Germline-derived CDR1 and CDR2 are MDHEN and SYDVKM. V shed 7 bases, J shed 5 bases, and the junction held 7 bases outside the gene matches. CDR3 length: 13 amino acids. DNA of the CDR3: TGTGCCAGCACCCCGACAGGGTGGGAGACCCAGTACTTC. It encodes CASTPTGWETQYF.

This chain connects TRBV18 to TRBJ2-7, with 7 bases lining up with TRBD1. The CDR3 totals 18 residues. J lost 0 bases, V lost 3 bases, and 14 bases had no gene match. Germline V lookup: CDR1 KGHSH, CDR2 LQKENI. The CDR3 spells CASSPAASTGASSYEQYF. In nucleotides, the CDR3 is TGTGCCAGCTCACCTGCAGCTTCTACAGGGGCAAGCTCCTACGAGCAGTACTTC.

For the CDR3, the DNA is TGTGCCAGCACAATAGGAACTCTGCCCCAGCATTTT. It translates to CASTIGTLPQHF. This sequence joins TRBV2 and TRBJ1-5; D uncertain. V lost 7 bases and J 9 bases, leaving 13 bases between the germline ends. CDR3 size: 12 residues. Germline assignment: CDR1 SNHLY and CDR2 FYNNEI. The full variable domain, in which reference TRBV2 and TRBJ1-5 provide the parts outside the CDR3, is EPEVTQTPSHQVTQMGQEVILRCVPISNHLYFYWYRQILGQKVEFLVSFYNNEISEKSEIFDDQFSVERPDGSNFTLKIRSTKLEDSAMYFCASTIGTLPQHFGDGTRLSIL.

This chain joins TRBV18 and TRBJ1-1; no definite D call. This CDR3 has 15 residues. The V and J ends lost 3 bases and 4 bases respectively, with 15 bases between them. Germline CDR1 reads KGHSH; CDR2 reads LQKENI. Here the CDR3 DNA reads TGTGCCAGCTCACCTTCCGGAAGCGCGGGCACTGAAGCTTTCTTT. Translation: CASSPSGSAGTEAFF.

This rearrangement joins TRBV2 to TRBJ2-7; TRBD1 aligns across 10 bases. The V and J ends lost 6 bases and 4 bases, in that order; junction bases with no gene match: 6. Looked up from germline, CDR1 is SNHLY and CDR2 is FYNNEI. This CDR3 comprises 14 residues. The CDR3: CASSWTGGRYEQYF. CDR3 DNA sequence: TGTGCCAGCAGCTGGACAGGGGGAAGGTACGAGCAGTACTTC.

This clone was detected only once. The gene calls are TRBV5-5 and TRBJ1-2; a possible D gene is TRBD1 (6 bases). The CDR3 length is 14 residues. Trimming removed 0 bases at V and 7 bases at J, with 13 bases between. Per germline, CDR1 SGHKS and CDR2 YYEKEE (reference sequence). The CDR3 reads CASSLGRGRPGYTF. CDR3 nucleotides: TGTGCCAGCAGCTTGGGCAGGGGTCGACCTGGCTACACCTTC.

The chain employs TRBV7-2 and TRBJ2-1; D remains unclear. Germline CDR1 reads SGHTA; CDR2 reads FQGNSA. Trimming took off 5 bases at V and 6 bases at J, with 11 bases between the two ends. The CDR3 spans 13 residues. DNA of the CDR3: TGTGCCAGCAGCAACAGAGCCGTCAATGAGCAGTTCTTC. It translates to CASSNRAVNEQFF.

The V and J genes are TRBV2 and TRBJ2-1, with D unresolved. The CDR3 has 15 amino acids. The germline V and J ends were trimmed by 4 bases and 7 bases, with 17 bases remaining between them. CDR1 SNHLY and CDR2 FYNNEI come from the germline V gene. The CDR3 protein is CASSALLESRNEQFF. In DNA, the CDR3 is TGTGCCAGCAGTGCCCTATTAGAGAGTAGAAATGAGCAGTTCTTC.

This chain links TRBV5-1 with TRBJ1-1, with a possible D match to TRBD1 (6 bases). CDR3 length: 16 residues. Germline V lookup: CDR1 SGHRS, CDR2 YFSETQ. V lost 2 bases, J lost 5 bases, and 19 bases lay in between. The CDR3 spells CASSFQTGIGRTEAFF. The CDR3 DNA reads TGCGCCAGCAGCTTCCAGACAGGTATAGGTCGAACTGAAGCTTTCTTT.

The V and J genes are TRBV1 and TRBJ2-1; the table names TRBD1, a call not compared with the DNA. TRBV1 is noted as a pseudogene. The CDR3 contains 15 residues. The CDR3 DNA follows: TGCACCCCCCGCCAGAAAGGCGGGCCAGGGGATGAGCAGTTCTTC. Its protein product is CTPRQKGGPGDEQFF.

The CDR3 region is CASSVPKAFTTNTGELFF. The DNA for the CDR3 is TGTGCCAGCAGTGTTCCGAAGGCGTTCACAACGAACACCGGGGAGCTGTTTTTT. The V and J genes are TRBV25-1 and TRBJ2-2; D is ambiguous. Germline V gene data show CDR1 as MGHDK and CDR2 as SYGVNS. This CDR3 has 18 residues. V was trimmed by 4 bases and J by 0 bases, leaving 18 bases between them.

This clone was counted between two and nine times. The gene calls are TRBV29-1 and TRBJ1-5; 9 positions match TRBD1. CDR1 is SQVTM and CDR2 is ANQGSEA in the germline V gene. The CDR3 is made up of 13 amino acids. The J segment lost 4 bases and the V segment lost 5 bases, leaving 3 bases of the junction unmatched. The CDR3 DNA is TGCAGCGTTAAGACAGGGGGTAATCAGCCCCAGCATTTT. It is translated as CSVKTGGNQPQHF.